This T cell receptor (beta chain) was sequenced for a study of blood T cell repertoires in COVID-19. Across the study: In each case, the material was cDNA or gDNA derived from T cells, B-cell-depleted T cells, or PBMCs.

The assay was immunoSEQ multiplex PCR, and TCRdb's table has in-frame clones only and misses some. The table shows 45,000 to 70,000 clones, with 81% occurring only once. The CDR3 has 16 amino acids. The germline V gene encodes CDR1 MNHEY and CDR2 SVGEGT. With 6 bases clipped from V and 4 bases from J, the junction kept 10 bases outside the gene matches. The J gene is TRBJ2-1, the V gene TRBV6-2 or TRBV6-3; TRBD2 aligns across 9 bases. The clonotype originates from a woman aged 80 or older with active or convalescent COVID-19. Specimen: peripheral blood. The CDR3 coding sequence is TGTGCCAGCAGCCCTAGCGGGGTAATGTTTTACAATGAGCAGTTCTTC. It translates to CASSPSGVMFYNEQFF.